The source of this T cell receptor (beta chain) is a study of blood T cell repertoires in COVID-19. In the study overall: Spain, Italy and the United States supplied samples that represented acute and convalescent COVID-19. The cDNA or gDNA used as material had been derived from T cells, B-cell-depleted T cells, or PBMCs.

Germline CDR1 is MNHEY and CDR2 is SVGEGT. V lost 8 bases, J lost 9 bases, and 5 bases stayed unmatched. The CDR3 has 11 residues. Original handling: Counts of nucleated cells, estimated from reference gene primer amplification, were obtained. The table came from immunoSEQ multiplex PCR; TCRdb's copy has only in-frame clones and leaves some out. D and trimming were read from the DNA, whereas the V and J calls and clone size are those reported in that table. This sample has roughly 220,000 clones, with about three quarters found just once. The chain links TRBV6-2 or TRBV6-3 to TRBJ2-3; the match to TRBD2 covers 7 bases. This TCR was sampled from a woman in her seventies with acute or convalescent COVID-19. Source material: peripheral blood. CDR3 residues: CASGLTSTQYF. The CDR3 region has the DNA TGTGCCAGCGGCCTGACTAGCACGCAGTATTTT.